These 30 T cell receptor beta chains were all obtained from the same sample, sequenced in a study of cytomegalovirus exposure and HLA in healthy donors. 60 Vbeta and 13 Jbeta primers were used in PCR. Clones were sequenced by immunoSEQ multiplex PCR, and TCRdb holds only the in-frame ones, with some missing. The sample contains under 95,000 clones, roughly 8.2% of which appear only once. Material for sequencing was PBMCs. The receptors here all came from a man between 45 and 60 years old in good health and CMV-seronegative.

CDR3 sequence: CASSQESKLALAKNIQYF. The CDR3 DNA sequence: TGCGCCAGCAGCCAAGAGTCGAAGCTAGCGCTAGCCAAAAACATTCAGTACTTC. The chain has TRBV4-3 and TRBJ2-4, with D tentatively TRBD2 (6 bases). This CDR3 comprises 18 residues. Germline V lookup: CDR1 LGHNA, CDR2 YSLEER. V was trimmed by 0 bases and J by 0 bases, leaving 15 bases between them.

This clone was seen more than once but under ten times. The chain links TRBV7-2 to TRBJ2-3; 10 bases agree with TRBD2. The V gene's germline CDR1 is SGHTA and CDR2 FQGNSA. J lost 5 bases, V lost 5 bases, and 4 bases had no gene match. This CDR3 has 14 amino acids. This chain's CDR3 is CASSRTSGKDTQYF. The CDR3 DNA reads TGTGCCAGCAGCCGGACTAGCGGCAAAGATACGCAGTATTTT.

This clone has a handful of counts. CDR3 nucleotide sequence: TGCGCCAGCAGCCTGGGCGTAGCGATGGCACAGGGGGATACGCAGTATTTT. Amino acids: CASSLGVAMAQGDTQYF. The chain carries TRBV4-3 and TRBJ2-3; 7 positions agree with TRBD1. The CDR3 sequence is 17 residues long. The germline V gene has CDR1 LGHNA and CDR2 YSLEER. V lost 4 bases and J lost 6; bases outside the gene matches: 16.

This clone was counted at least ten times. The CDR3: CASSQGAQSITAFF. The CDR3 DNA reads TGTGCCAGCAGCCAAGGGGCACAGTCGATAACGGCTTTCTTT. The chain couples TRBV14 to TRBJ1-1; D is unclear. Germline values: CDR1 SGHDN, CDR2 FVKESK. There are 14 residues in the CDR3. V was clipped by 1 base and J by 11 bases, with 17 bases between them.

The table lists this clone with many counts. J is TRBJ1-5 and V is TRBV2; 7 bases line up with TRBD1. Per germline, CDR1 SNHLY and CDR2 FYNNEI. Unmatched junction bases numbered 8, after V lost 9 bases and J lost 0 bases. This CDR3 is 15 amino acids long. CDR3 loop: CASKTGIGSNQPQHF. For the CDR3, the DNA is TGTGCCAGTAAGACAGGGATTGGTAGCAATCAGCCCCAGCATTTT.

This clone was seen many times. This chain links TRBV28 with TRBJ2-5, with D possibly TRBD2 on 5 matching bases. Trimming took off 5 bases at V and 1 base at J, with 14 bases between the two ends. CDR3 length equals 15 residues. In germline, CDR1 is MDHEN, CDR2 SYDVKM. The CDR3 loop reads CASSPAGVLQETQYF. The CDR3 DNA reads as TGTGCCAGCAGTCCCGCCGGGGTCCTCCAAGAGACCCAGTACTTC.

This clone turned up a few times. J is TRBJ2-2 and V is TRBV19, with a tentative D call TRBD1 (5 bases). CDR1 is LNHDA and CDR2 is SQIVND in the germline V gene (reference sequence). V was pared by 5 bases and J by 5 bases, with 15 bases between. The CDR3 is made up of 15 amino acids. CDR3 residues: CASSADTRVTGELFF. Written as DNA, the CDR3 is TGTGCCAGTAGTGCTGACACCAGGGTTACCGGGGAGCTGTTTTTT.

This clone has just a few counts. The chain is built from TRBV7-9 and TRBJ2-5; D uncertain. Trimming took off 5 bases at V and 5 bases at J, with 6 bases between the two ends. Germline V gives CDR1 SEHNR, CDR2 FQNEAQ (reference sequence). The CDR3 runs 11 residues. CDR3 bases: TGTGCCAGCAGCCCCGGGGAGACCCAGTACTTC. It codes for CASSPGETQYF.

This chain joins TRBV7-6 and TRBJ1-2; 7 nucleotides agree with TRBD1. J was trimmed by 6 bases and V by 5 bases; bases with no gene match: 9. The CDR3 contains 14 residues. Germline CDR1 reads SGHVS; CDR2 reads FNYEAQ. The CDR3 DNA sequence: TGTGCCAGCAGCCCGCAGACAGGGAAACATGGCTACACCTTC. It is translated as CASSPQTGKHGYTF.

The chain is built from TRBV2 and TRBJ1-2; 9 positions agree with TRBD1. Germline-derived CDR1 and CDR2 are SNHLY and FYNNEI. The CDR3 has 15 amino acids. The V and J ends lost 6 bases and 8 bases, in that order; junction bases with no gene match: 13. The CDR3 reads CASRGTGTGYYGYTF. In nucleotides, the CDR3 is TGTGCCAGCAGGGGAACCGGGACAGGGTATTACGGCTACACCTTC. Full variable domain (remainder filled in from reference TRBV2 and TRBJ1-2): EPEVTQTPSHQVTQMGQEVILRCVPISNHLYFYWYRQILGQKVEFLVSFYNNEISEKSEIFDDQFSVERPDGSNFTLKIRSTKLEDSAMYFCASRGTGTGYYGYTFGSGTRLTVV.

This rearrangement joins TRBV2 to TRBJ2-3, with 9 bases matching TRBD1. The CDR3 covers 14 residues. Germline CDR1 reads SNHLY; CDR2 reads FYNNEI. The V segment lost 9 bases and the J segment 0 bases; nucleotides outside the gene matches: 4. The CDR3 nucleotides read TGTGCCAGACGGACAGGGGCTAGCACAGATACGCAGTATTTT. Translation: CARRTGASTDTQYF.

This clone was observed a few times. V gene TRBV2 combines with J gene TRBJ1-3; 9 bases match TRBD1. The germline CDR1 and CDR2 sequences are SNHLY and FYNNEI. This CDR3 spans 13 amino acids. The V gene end was trimmed by 9 bases and the J gene end by 8 bases; junction bases not matched to a gene: 8. CDR3 nucleotides: TGTGCCAGTGGCCGGGACAGGGAGCACACCATATATTTT. This translates into CASGRDREHTIYF.

The rearrangement links TRBV5-4 to TRBJ2-7; TRBD1 agrees at 10 bases. The CDR3 consists of 14 residues. J gave up 3 bases and V 5 bases, and 5 bases lay outside the gene matches. Germline assignment: CDR1 SGHNT and CDR2 YYREEE (reference sequence). CDR3 sequence: CASSPGQGFYEQYF. In DNA, the CDR3 is TGTGCCAGCAGTCCGGGACAGGGGTTCTACGAGCAGTACTTC.

The gene calls are TRBV28 and TRBJ2-1, with 7 bases identical to TRBD2. V was clipped by 5 bases and J by 2 bases; unmatched bases: 9. Germline V gene data show CDR1 as MDHEN and CDR2 as SYDVKM. The CDR3 covers 16 residues. The CDR3 region is CASSPGLVEAYNEQFF. CDR3 coding DNA: TGTGCCAGCAGTCCAGGACTAGTAGAGGCCTACAATGAGCAGTTCTTC.

The genes are TRBV30 and TRBJ2-7; a weak D match, TRBD2 (5 bases). The V end was cut by 5 bases, the J end by 4 bases, with 9 bases between. CDR3 length: 11 residues. Germline CDR1 reads GTSNPN; CDR2 reads SVGIG (reference sequence). CDR3 nucleotide sequence: TGTGCCTGGGCGGGCGGTTACGAGCAGTACTTC. This translates into CAWAGGYEQYF.

There are a few counts of this clone. V is TRBV19 and J is TRBJ1-1; D is perhaps TRBD1 (5 bases). Looked up from germline, CDR1 is LNHDA and CDR2 is SQIVND (reference sequence). Trimming stripped 3 bases from V and 4 bases from J, with 12 bases between. The CDR3 sequence is 14 residues long. In DNA, the CDR3 is TGTGCCAGTAGTATGCGGGGGTTAGGCACTGAAGCTTTCTTT. This gives the protein CASSMRGLGTEAFF.

The V gene is TRBV7-3, the J gene TRBJ1-5; TRBD1 agrees at 8 bases. The CDR3 covers 13 residues. Germline trimming cut 5 bases from V and 8 bases from J; bases unmatched to any gene: 5. The germline V gene has CDR1 SGHTA and CDR2 FQGTGA. Here the CDR3 reads CASSAKTGEPQHF. As DNA, the CDR3 is TGTGCCAGCAGCGCTAAGACAGGGGAGCCCCAGCATTTT. Full variable domain (outside the CDR3, taken from reference TRBV7-3 and TRBJ1-5): GAGVSQTPSNKVTEKGKYVELRCDPISGHTALYWYRQSLGQGPEFLIYFQGTGAADDSGLPNDRFFAVRPEGSVSTLKIQRTERGDSAVYLCASSAKTGEPQHFGDGTRLSIL.

This clone was observed a few times. The chain joins TRBV28 to TRBJ2-7; 10 positions agree with TRBD1. Germline V CDR1 and CDR2: MDHEN, SYDVKM. The CDR3 is made up of 14 amino acids. V was clipped by 6 bases and J by 3 bases; unmatched bases: 5. The CDR3 here is CASSPWDRGYEQYF. In DNA form, the CDR3 reads TGTGCCAGCAGCCCCTGGGACAGGGGCTACGAGCAGTACTTC.

This clone was detected a few times. This chain connects TRBV6-5 to TRBJ2-7, with D possibly matching TRBD1 (8 bases). Looked up from germline, CDR1 is MNHEY and CDR2 is SVGAGI. The CDR3 length is 15 residues. Trimming shortened V by 2 bases and J by 2 bases, and 13 bases separated the two germline ends. The chain's CDR3 is CASSYKTGGAYEQYF. The DNA of the CDR3 is TGTGCCAGCAGTTACAAAACAGGGGGGGCCTACGAGCAGTACTTC.

This clone was seen more than once but under ten times. The genes are TRBV10-3 and TRBJ2-1; TRBD1 matches 9 bases. The CDR3 contains 15 residues. Germline values: CDR1 ENHRY, CDR2 SYGVKD. V lost 3 bases and J lost 6; bases outside the gene matches: 6. CDR3 protein: CAISDRTGAGNEQFF. CDR3 in DNA: TGTGCCATCAGTGACCGGACAGGGGCCGGCAATGAGCAGTTCTTC.

This clone came up a few times. The rearrangement links TRBV30 to TRBJ2-7, with TRBD1 as a possible D gene (6 bases). CDR1 GTSNPN and CDR2 SVGIG come from the germline V gene (reference sequence). Between the trimmed V and J ends, which lost 4 bases and 0 bases, there was a span of 13 bases. This CDR3 has 14 residues. CDR3 sequence (DNA): TGTGCCTGGACAGGGGCGCGATTCTCCTACGAGCAGTACTTC. Translating gives CAWTGARFSYEQYF.

V is TRBV14 and J is TRBJ2-2; D remains unclear. Trimming left V 3 bases short and J 5 bases short, with 4 bases between. Germline CDR1 and CDR2: SGHDN and FVKESK. This CDR3 comprises 12 residues. CDR3 DNA sequence: TGTGCCAGCAGCCACCGGACCGGGGAGCTGTTTTTT. It is translated as CASSHRTGELFF.

The chain couples TRBV30 to TRBJ2-4; D is perhaps TRBD2 (6 bases). Trimming took off 0 bases at V and 6 bases at J, with 9 bases between the two ends. Germline values: CDR1 GTSNPN, CDR2 SVGIG (reference sequence). The CDR3 length is 13 residues. The CDR3 spells CAWSVKGGNIQYF. The DNA for the CDR3 is TGTGCCTGGAGTGTAAAGGGAGGAAACATTCAGTACTTC.

The chain employs TRBV9 and TRBJ2-3; unclear D gene. This CDR3 spans 16 amino acids. The ends were cut back, 0 bases at V and 3 bases at J, with 14 bases in the middle. Germline V gives CDR1 SGDLS, CDR2 YYNGEE. The CDR3 DNA reads TGTGCCAGCAGCGTAGCTAACGTGGTCGGGACAGATACGCAGTATTTT. Protein product: CASSVANVVGTDTQYF.

V and J are TRBV28 and TRBJ2-1; TRBD2 matches at 10 bases. J lost 7 bases, V lost 7 bases, and 25 bases had no gene match. Germline V gene lookup returns CDR1 MDHEN and CDR2 SYDVKM. The CDR3 extends over 20 amino acids. The CDR3 loop reads CASTPQGQGLTSGRGNEQFF. As DNA, the CDR3 is TGTGCCAGCACCCCCCAAGGACAGGGTTTGACTAGCGGGCGGGGTAATGAGCAGTTCTTC.

This chain joins TRBV5-6 and TRBJ1-4; 7 bases are a match to TRBD1. Germline V CDR1 and CDR2: SGHDT, YYEEEE. The CDR3 covers 15 residues. V was clipped by 0 bases and J by 3 bases; unmatched bases: 2. The CDR3 spells CASSLGQGANEKLFF. CDR3 coding DNA: TGTGCCAGCAGCTTGGGGCAGGGGGCTAATGAAAAACTGTTTTTT.

This clone was detected a few times. The chain joins TRBV5-1 to TRBJ2-7; D not resolved. This CDR3 spans 13 amino acids. Germline lookup yields CDR1 SGHRS and CDR2 YFSETQ. Trimming cost V 0 bases and J 6 bases, with 10 bases left between them. The CDR3 DNA reads TGCGCCAGCAGCTTGGCCCCAGATGCCGAGCAGTACTTC. Translated, it gives CASSLAPDAEQYF. Using reference TRBV5-1 and TRBJ2-7 for the parts outside the CDR3, the full variable domain is KAGVTQTPRYLIKTRGQQVTLSCSPISGHRSVSWYQQTPGQGLQFLFEYFSETQRNKGNFPGRFSGRQFSNSRSEMNVSTLELGDSALYLCASSLAPDAEQYFGPGTRLTVT.

This clone was seen a few times. CDR3 loop: CASSGQGFSYEQYF. The CDR3 DNA reads as TGTGCCAGCAGCGGACAGGGGTTCTCCTACGAGCAGTACTTC. V and J are TRBV9 and TRBJ2-7; 8 bases fit TRBD1. Trimming removed 3 bases from V and 0 bases from J; junction bases left unmatched: 2. The CDR3 consists of 14 residues. Germline V gene lookup returns CDR1 SGDLS and CDR2 YYNGEE.

This rearrangement joins TRBV2 to TRBJ2-1, with 9 bases fitting TRBD2. The CDR3 is made up of 15 amino acids. Germline V gene sequence: CDR1 SNHLY, CDR2 FYNNEI. Trimming cost V 6 bases and J 4 bases; bases outside gene matches: 7. CDR3 amino acids: CASRAISGGYNEQFF. The CDR3 DNA reads as TGTGCCAGCAGGGCTATTAGCGGGGGTTACAATGAGCAGTTCTTC. Using reference TRBV2 and TRBJ2-1 for the parts outside the CDR3, the full variable domain is EPEVTQTPSHQVTQMGQEVILRCVPISNHLYFYWYRQILGQKVEFLVSFYNNEISEKSEIFDDQFSVERPDGSNFTLKIRSTKLEDSAMYFCASRAISGGYNEQFFGPGTRLTVL.

This clone turned up a few times. The chain has TRBV5-6 and TRBJ1-5; no clear D. The CDR3 extends over 14 amino acids. Trimming took off 6 bases at V and 0 bases at J, with 10 bases between the two ends. Germline V gene lookup returns CDR1 SGHDT and CDR2 YYEEEE. CDR3 DNA sequence: TGTGCCAGCAAGACACGGTATAGCAATCAGCCCCAGCATTTT. This codes for CASKTRYSNQPQHF.